The clone carrying this TCR beta chain appeared many times. Trimming cost V 0 bases and J 1 base, with 11 bases left between them. The CDR3 is made up of 16 amino acids. CDR1 is SGHVS, CDR2 FNYEAQ, per germline. MiXCR, run by TCRdb on the reads, gives a single entry per CDR3 protein. The sample lists about 250,000 distinct CDR3 sequences; 5% to 8.5% were seen once. This sample was taken from a study of T cell repertoires in cytomegalovirus infection. This clonotype originated in a human donor in good health (CMV status not recorded). Some clones in this sample may be carry-over from other donors' samples. The rearrangement uses TRBV7-6 and TRBJ2-3; D may be TRBD1 (6 bases). The sequenced sample was PBMCs. CDR3 bases: TGTGCCAGCAGCTTAGCGCAGGGGATGGGCACAGATACGCAGTATTTT. Residues: CASSLAQGMGTDTQYF.